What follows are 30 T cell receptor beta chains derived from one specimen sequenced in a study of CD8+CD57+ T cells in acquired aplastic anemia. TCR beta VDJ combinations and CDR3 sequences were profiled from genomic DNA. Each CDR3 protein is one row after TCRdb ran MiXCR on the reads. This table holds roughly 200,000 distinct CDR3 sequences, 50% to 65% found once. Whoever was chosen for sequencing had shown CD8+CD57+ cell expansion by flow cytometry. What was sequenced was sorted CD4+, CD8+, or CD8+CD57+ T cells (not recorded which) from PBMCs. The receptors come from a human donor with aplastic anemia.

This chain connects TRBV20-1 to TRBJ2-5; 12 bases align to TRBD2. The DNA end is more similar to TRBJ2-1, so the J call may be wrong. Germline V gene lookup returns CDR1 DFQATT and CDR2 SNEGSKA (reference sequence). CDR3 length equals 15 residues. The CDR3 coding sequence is TGCAGTGCCAAGGGACTAGCGGGTGAAGGCGATGAGCAGTTCTTC. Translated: CSAKGLAGEGDEQFF.

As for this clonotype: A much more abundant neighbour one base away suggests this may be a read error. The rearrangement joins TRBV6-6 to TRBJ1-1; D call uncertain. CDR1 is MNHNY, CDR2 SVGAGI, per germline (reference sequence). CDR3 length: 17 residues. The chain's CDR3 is CASSYSNRVLDWTGAFF. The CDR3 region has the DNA TGTGCCAGCAGTTACTCGAATAGAGTTTTGGATTGGACTGGAGCTTTCTTT.

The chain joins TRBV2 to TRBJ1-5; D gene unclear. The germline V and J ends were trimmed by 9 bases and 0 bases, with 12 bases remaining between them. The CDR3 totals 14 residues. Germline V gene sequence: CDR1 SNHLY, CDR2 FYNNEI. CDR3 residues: CASSTVSSNQPQHF. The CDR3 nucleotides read TGTGCCAGTTCCACAGTTAGTAGCAATCAGCCCCAGCATTTT.

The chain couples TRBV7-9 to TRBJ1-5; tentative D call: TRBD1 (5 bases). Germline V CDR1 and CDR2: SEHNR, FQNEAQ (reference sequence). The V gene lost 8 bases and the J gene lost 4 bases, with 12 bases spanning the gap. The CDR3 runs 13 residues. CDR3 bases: TGTGCCAGCTCACCGGGGGTAAATCAGCCCCAGCATTTT. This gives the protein CASSPGVNQPQHF.

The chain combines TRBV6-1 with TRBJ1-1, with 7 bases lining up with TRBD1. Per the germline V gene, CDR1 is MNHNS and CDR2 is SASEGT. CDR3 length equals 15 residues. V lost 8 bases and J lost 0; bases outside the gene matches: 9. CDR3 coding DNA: TGTGCCAGCTCTTTTGACAGGGCGATGAACACTGAAGCTTTCTTT. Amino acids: CASSFDRAMNTEAFF.

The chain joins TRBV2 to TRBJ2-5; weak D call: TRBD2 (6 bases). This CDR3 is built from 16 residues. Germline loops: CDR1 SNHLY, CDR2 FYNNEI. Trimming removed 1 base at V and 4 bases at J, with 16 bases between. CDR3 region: CASSEGEVGPGETQYF. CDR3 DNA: TGTGCCAGCAGTGAAGGGGAGGTCGGGCCTGGAGAGACCCAGTACTTC.

CDR3 sequence (DNA): TGCAGTGCTAGAAAGGGAGGTTTAACAGATACGCAGTATTTT. Amino acids: CSARKGGLTDTQYF. The V gene is TRBV20-1, the J gene TRBJ2-3; maybe TRBD2 (6 bases). This CDR3 has 14 residues. Deletions cut 2 bases from V and 3 bases from J, with 12 bases between. Germline CDR1 is DFQATT and CDR2 is SNEGSKA (reference sequence).

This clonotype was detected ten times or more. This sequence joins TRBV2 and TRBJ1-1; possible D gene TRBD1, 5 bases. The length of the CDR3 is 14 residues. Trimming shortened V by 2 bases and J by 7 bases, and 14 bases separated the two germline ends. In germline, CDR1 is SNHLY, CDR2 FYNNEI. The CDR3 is CASSERSGSSEAFF. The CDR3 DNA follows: TGTGCCAGCAGTGAACGGTCAGGGAGCAGTGAAGCTTTCTTT. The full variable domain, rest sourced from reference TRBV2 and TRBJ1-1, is EPEVTQTPSHQVTQMGQEVILRCVPISNHLYFYWYRQILGQKVEFLVSFYNNEISEKSEIFDDQFSVERPDGSNFTLKIRSTKLEDSAMYFCASSERSGSSEAFFGQGTRLTVV.

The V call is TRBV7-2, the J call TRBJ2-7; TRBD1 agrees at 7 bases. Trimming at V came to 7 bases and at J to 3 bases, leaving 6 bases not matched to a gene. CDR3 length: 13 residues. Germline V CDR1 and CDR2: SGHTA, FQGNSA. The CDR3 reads CASTAGTDYEQYF. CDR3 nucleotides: TGTGCCAGCACCGCCGGGACAGACTACGAGCAGTACTTC.

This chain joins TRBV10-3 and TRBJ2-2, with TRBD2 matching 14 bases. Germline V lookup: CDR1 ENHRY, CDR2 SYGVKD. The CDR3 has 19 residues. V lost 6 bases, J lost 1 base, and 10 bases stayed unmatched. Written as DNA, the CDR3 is TGTGCCATCAGCGCCCGACTAGCGGGAGGGCACCTGAACACCGGGGAGCTGTTTTTT. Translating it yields CAISARLAGGHLNTGELFF.

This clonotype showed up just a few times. DNA for the CDR3: TGTGCCAGTAGTGGGCCGGGAGGGTACAATGAGCAGTTCTTC. Its protein product is CASSGPGGYNEQFF. V gene TRBV19 combines with J gene TRBJ2-1; 8 nucleotides align to TRBD2. Losses at the gene ends were 5 bases for V and 4 bases for J; bases not matched to a gene: 4. CDR3 length equals 14 residues. CDR1 and CDR2 from the germline V gene are LNHDA and SQIVND (reference sequence).

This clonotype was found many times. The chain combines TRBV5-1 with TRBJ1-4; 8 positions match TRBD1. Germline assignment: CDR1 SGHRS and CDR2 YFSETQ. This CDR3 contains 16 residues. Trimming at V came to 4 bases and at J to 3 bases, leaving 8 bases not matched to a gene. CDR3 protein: CASSPIRTGSNEKLFF. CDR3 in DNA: TGCGCCAGCAGCCCAATCAGGACAGGGTCTAATGAAAAACTGTTTTTT.

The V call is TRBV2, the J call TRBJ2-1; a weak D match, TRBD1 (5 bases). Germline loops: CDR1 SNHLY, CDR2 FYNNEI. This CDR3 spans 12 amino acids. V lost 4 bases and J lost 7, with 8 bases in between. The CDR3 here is CASSGGANEQFF. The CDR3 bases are TGTGCCAGCAGTGGTGGGGCAAATGAGCAGTTCTTC. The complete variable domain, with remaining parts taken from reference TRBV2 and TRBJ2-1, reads EPEVTQTPSHQVTQMGQEVILRCVPISNHLYFYWYRQILGQKVEFLVSFYNNEISEKSEIFDDQFSVERPDGSNFTLKIRSTKLEDSAMYFCASSGGANEQFFGPGTRLTVL.

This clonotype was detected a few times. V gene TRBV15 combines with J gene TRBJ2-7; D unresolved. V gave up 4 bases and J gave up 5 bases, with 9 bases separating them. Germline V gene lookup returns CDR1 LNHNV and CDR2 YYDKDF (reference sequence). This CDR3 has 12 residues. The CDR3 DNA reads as TGTGCCACCAGCAACCAGCATGACGAGCAGTACTTC. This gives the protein CATSNQHDEQYF.

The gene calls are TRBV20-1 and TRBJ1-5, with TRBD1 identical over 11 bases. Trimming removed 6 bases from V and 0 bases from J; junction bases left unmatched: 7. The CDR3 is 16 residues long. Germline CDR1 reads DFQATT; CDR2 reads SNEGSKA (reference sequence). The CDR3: CSASGQGGYSNQPQHF. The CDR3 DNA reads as TGCAGTGCCTCGGGACAGGGGGGGTATAGCAATCAGCCCCAGCATTTT.

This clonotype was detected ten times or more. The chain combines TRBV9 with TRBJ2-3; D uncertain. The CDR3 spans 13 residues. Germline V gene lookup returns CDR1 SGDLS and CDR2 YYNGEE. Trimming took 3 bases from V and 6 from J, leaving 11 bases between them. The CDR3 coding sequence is TGTGCCAGCAGCGCCGAAGGCCGGGATACGCAGTATTTT. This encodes CASSAEGRDTQYF.

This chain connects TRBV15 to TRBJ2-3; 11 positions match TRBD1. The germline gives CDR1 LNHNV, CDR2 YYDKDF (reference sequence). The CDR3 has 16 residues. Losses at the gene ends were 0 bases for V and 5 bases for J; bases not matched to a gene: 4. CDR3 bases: TGTGCCACCAGCAGAGAAGGGACAGGGGGTTTAGATACGCAGTATTTT. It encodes CATSREGTGGLDTQYF.

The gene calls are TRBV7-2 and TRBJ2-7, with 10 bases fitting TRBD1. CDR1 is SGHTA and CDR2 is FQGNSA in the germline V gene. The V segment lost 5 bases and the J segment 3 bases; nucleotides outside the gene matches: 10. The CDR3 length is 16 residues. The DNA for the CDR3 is TGTGCCAGCAGCCCGAGACGGACAGGGGGTGGCTACGAGCAGTACTTC. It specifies CASSPRRTGGGYEQYF.

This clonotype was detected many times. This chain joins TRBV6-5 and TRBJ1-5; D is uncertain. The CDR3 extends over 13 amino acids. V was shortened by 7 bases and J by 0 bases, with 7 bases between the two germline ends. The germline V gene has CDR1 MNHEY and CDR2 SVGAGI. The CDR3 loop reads CASKGNSNQPQHF. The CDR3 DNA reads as TGTGCCAGCAAGGGAAATAGCAATCAGCCCCAGCATTTT.

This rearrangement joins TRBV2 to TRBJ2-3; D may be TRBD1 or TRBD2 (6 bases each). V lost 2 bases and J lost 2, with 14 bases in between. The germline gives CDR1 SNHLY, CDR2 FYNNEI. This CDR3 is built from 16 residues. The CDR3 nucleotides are TGTGCCAGCAGTGAAATGGGGGGCCGCTACACAGATACGCAGTATTTT. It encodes CASSEMGGRYTDTQYF.

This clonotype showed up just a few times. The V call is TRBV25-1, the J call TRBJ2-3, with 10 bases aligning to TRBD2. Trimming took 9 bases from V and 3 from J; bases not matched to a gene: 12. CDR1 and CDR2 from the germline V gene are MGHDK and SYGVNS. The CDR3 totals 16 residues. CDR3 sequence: CASALITSGDTDTQYF. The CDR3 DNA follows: TGTGCCAGTGCCCTAATCACTAGCGGGGATACAGATACGCAGTATTTT.

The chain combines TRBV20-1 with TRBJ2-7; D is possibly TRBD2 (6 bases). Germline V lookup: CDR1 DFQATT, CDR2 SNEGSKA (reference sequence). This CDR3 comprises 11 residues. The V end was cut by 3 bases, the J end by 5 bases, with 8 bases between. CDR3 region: CSARSGDEQYF. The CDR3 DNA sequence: TGCAGTGCTAGGTCGGGGGACGAGCAGTACTTC.

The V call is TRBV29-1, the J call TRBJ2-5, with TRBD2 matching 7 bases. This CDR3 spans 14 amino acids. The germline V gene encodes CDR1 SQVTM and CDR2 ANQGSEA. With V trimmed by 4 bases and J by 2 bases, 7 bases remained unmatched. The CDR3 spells CSVAGSSGQETQYF. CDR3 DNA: TGCAGCGTTGCAGGGTCTAGCGGACAAGAGACCCAGTACTTC.

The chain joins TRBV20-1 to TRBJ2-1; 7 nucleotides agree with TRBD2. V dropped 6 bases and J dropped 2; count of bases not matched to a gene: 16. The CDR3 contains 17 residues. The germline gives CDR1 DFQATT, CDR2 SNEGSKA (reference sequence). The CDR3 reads CSAHKFGRERTYNEQFF. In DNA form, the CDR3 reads TGCAGTGCACATAAGTTTGGGCGGGAGCGTACCTACAATGAGCAGTTCTTC.

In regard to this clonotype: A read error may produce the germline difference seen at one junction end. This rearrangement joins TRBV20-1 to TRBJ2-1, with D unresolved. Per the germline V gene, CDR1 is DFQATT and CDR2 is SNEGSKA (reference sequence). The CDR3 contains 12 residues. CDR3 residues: CSARRAKNGQFF. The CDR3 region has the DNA TGCAGTGCTAGAAGAGCAAAAAATGGGCAGTTCTTC.

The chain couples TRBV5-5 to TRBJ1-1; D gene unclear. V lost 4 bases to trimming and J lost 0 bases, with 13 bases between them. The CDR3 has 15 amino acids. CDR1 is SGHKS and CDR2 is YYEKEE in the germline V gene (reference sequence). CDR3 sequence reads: CASSILMQVNTEAFF. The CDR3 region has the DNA TGTGCCAGCAGCATATTAATGCAGGTGAACACTGAAGCTTTCTTT.

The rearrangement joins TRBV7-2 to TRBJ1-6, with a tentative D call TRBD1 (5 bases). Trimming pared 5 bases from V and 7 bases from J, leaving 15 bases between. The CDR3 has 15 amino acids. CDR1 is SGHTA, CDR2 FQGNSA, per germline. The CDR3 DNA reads TGTGCCAGCAGCCCTAGGGCAGGGTGCAATTCACCCCTCCACTTT. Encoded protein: CASSPRAGCNSPLHF.

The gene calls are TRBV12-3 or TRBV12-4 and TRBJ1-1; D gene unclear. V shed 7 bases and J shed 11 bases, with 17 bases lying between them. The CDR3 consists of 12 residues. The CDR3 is CASNLYSGDAFF. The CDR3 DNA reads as TGTGCCAGCAACCTATACTCTGGCGATGCTTTCTTT.

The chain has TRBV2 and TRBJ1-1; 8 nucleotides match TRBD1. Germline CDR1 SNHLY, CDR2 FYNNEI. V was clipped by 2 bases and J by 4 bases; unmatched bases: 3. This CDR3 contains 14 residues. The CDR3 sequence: CASSERTGFTEAFF. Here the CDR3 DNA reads TGTGCCAGCAGTGAAAGGACAGGGTTCACTGAAGCTTTCTTT.

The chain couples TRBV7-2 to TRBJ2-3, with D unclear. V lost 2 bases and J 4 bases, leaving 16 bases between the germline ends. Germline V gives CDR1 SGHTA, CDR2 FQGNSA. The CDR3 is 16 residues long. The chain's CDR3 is CASSLTMGLLADTQYF. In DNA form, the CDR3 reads TGTGCCAGCAGCTTAACTATGGGCCTTCTAGCAGATACGCAGTATTTT.